This T cell receptor (beta chain) appears in the sequencing data of a study of T cells after yellow fever vaccination. Study background: It was SMART-Seq v4 Ultra Low Input that prepared the fractions with low cell numbers. The study, taken as a whole, reports: Clonotype sharing between CD4 and CD8 compartments was small. The bulk population could contribute abundant contaminating clonotypes to FACS-sorted repertoires.

Note on this clonotype: Its cognate antigen is unknown.

Conversion of TCR transcripts into cDNA relied on 5'RACE template switching, which added a universal primer site and UMIs. TCRdb reprocessed the 5' RACE reads with MiXCR, giving one entry per CDR3 protein. There are approximately 330,000 distinct CDR3 sequences in the sample; approximately 4% occur only once, and just under 25% lies in the top ten. CDR1 and CDR2 (germline): LNHNV, YYDKDF (reference sequence). The V and J ends lost 4 bases and 9 bases, in that order; junction bases with no gene match: 11. This CDR3 is 15 amino acids long. V and J are TRBV15 and TRBJ1-5, with 8 bases matching TRBD1. The receptor's source is a man younger than 35 who received the YFV17D yellow fever vaccine. The specimen was PBMCs, collected 5 days after the yellow fever booster vaccination. CDR3 coding DNA: TGTGCCACCAGCAAACTAACAGGGGGTCGGGCGCCCCAGCATTTT. The encoded protein is CATSKLTGGRAPQHF.